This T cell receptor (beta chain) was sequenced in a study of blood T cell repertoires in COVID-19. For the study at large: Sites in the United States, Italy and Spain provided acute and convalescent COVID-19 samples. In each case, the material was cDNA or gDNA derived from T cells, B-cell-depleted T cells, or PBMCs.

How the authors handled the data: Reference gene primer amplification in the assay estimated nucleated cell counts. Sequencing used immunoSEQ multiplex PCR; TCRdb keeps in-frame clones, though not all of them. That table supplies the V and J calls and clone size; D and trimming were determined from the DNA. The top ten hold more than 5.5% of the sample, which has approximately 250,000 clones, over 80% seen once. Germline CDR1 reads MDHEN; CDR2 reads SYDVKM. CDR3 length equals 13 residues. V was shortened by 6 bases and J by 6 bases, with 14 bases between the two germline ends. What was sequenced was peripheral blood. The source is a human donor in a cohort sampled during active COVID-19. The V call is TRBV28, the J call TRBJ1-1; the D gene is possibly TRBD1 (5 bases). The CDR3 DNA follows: TGTGCCAGCAGCCGACGGGGGGGAGCTGAAGCTTTCTTT. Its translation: CASSRRGGAEAFF. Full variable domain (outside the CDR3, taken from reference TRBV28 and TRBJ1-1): DVKVTQSSRYLVKRTGEKVFLECVQDMDHENMFWYRQDPGLGLRLIYFSYDVKMKEKGDIPEGYSVSREKKERFSLILESASTNQTSMYLCASSRRGGAEAFFGQGTRLTVV.